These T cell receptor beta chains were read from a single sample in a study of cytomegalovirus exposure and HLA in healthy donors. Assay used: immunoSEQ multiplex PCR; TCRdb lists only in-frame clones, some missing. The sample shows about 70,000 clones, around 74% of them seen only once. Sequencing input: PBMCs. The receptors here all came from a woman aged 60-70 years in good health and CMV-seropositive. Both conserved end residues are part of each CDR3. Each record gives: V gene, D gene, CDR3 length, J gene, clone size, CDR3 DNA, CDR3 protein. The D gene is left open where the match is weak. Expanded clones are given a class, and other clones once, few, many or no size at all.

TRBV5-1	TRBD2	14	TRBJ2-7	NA	TGCGCCAGCAGCCGCACTAGCGGGAGCGACGAGCAGTACTTC	CASSRTSGSDEQYF
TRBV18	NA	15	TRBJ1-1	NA	TGTGCCAGCTCACCGACTCCGAGCAGGGCGACTGAAGCTTTCTTT	CASSPTPSRATEAFF
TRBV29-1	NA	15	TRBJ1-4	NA	TGCAGCGCTATACCGGGGTACTCAACTAATGAAAAACTGTTTTTT	CSAIPGYSTNEKLFF
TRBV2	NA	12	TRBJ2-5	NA	TGTGCCAGCAGTTGGGCGTTGGAGACCCAGTACTTC	CASSWALETQYF
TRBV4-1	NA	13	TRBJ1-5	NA	TGCGCCAGCAGCCTCGGGGTTGGTCAGCCCCAGCATTTT	CASSLGVGQPQHF
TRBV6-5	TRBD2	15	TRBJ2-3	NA	TGTGCCAGCAGTTACCGGGCGGGAGTAGGAGATACGCAGTATTTT	CASSYRAGVGDTQYF
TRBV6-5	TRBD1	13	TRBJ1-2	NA	TGTGCCAGCAGTCGACAGGGTAACTATGGCTACACCTTC	CASSRQGNYGYTF
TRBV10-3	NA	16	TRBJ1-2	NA	NA	CAISTSVAGGVRGYTF
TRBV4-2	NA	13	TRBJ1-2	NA	TGTGCCAGCAGCCAAGAGACTGGATTTGGCTACACCTTC	CASSQETGFGYTF
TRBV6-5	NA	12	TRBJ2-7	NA	TGTGCCAGCAGCTCTGACAGTGGGGAGCAGTACTTC	CASSSDSGEQYF
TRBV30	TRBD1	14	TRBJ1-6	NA	TGTGCCTGGAGTGTTGGGACAGATAATTCACCCCTCCACTTT	CAWSVGTDNSPLHF
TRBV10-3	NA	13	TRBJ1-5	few	TGTGCCATCGCCTCAGGGGGCAATCAGCCCCAGCATTTT	CAIASGGNQPQHF
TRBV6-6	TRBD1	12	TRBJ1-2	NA	TGTGCCAGCAGGACAGGGGCGTATGGCTACACCTTC	CASRTGAYGYTF
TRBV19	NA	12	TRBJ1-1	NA	TGTGCCAGTACCCGTCCCGACACTGAAGCTTTCTTT	CASTRPDTEAFF
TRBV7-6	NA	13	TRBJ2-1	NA	TGTGCCAGCAGCGGACCTAGCCTGGGTGAGCAGTTCTTC	CASSGPSLGEQFF
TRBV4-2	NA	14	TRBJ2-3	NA	TGTGCCAGCAGCCAAGAGGCTAGTGAAGATACGCAGTATTTT	CASSQEASEDTQYF
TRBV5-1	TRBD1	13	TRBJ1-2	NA	TGCGCCAGCAGCTCCGGACAGGGGTTAGGCTACACCTTC	CASSSGQGLGYTF
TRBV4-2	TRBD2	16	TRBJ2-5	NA	TGTGCCAGCAGCCAAGATGGCACTAGCGGTCGGGAGACCCAGTACTTC	CASSQDGTSGRETQYF
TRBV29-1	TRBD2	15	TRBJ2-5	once	TGCAGCGTTGGGGGACTAGCGGCACGACAAGAGACCCAGTACTTC	CSVGGLAARQETQYF
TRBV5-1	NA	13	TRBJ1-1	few	TGCGCCAGCAGGGGAGGGAAGAACACTGAAGCTTTCTTT	CASRGGKNTEAFF
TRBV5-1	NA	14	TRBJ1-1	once	TGCGCCAGCAGCTTGGCAGGGTCGAACACTGAAGCTTTCTTT	CASSLAGSNTEAFF
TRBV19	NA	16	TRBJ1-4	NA	TGTGCCAGTAGTAATGCCGCGAGGAGATTTAATGAAAAACTGTTTTTT	CASSNAARRFNEKLFF
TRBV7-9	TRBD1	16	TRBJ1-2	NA	TGTGCCAGCAGCTCAGATAGAAAGGGACAGTTCTATGGCTACACCTTC	CASSSDRKGQFYGYTF
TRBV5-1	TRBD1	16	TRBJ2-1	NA	TGCGCCAGCAGCTTGGAAGGGGGCGACTCCTACAATGAGCAGTTCTTC	CASSLEGGDSYNEQFF
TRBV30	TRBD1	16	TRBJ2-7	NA	TGTGCCTGGAAGCCGGGACAGTCCTACCTTACCTACGAGCAGTACTTC	CAWKPGQSYLTYEQYF
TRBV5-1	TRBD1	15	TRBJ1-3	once	TGCGCCAGCAGCCCATCAGGGGGAACTGGAAACACCATATATTTT	CASSPSGGTGNTIYF
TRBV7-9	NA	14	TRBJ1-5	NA	TGTGCCAGCAGCTTAGGGCAGAACAATCAGCCCCAGCATTTT	CASSLGQNNQPQHF
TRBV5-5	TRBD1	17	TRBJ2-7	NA	TGTGCCAGCAGCTTGGCGATTGCGGGACAGGGGGTCGAGGAGCAGTACTTC	CASSLAIAGQGVEEQYF
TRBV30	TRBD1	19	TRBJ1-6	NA	TGTGCCTGGAGTGTTAGGCAGGGGGACCAGAGCTCCTATAATTCACCCCTCCACTTT	CAWSVRQGDQSSYNSPLHF
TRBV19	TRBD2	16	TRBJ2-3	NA	TGTGCCAGTAGTGATTGGACTAGCGGGGGCAAGGATACGCAGTATTTT	CASSDWTSGGKDTQYF
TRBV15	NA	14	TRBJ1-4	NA	TGTGCCACCAGCAGAGCCGACAGCGGGGAAAAACTGTTTTTT	CATSRADSGEKLFF
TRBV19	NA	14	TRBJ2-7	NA	TGTGCCAGTAGTGAGGACAGATTCTCCTACGAGCAGTACTTC	CASSEDRFSYEQYF
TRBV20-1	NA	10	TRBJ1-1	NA	TGCAGTGCTCGGGACATTGAAGCTTTCTTT	CSARDIEAFF
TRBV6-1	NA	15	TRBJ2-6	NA	TGTGCCAGCAGTGAAGTATACGGGCAGGGGTACGTCCTGACTTTC	CASSEVYGQGYVLTF